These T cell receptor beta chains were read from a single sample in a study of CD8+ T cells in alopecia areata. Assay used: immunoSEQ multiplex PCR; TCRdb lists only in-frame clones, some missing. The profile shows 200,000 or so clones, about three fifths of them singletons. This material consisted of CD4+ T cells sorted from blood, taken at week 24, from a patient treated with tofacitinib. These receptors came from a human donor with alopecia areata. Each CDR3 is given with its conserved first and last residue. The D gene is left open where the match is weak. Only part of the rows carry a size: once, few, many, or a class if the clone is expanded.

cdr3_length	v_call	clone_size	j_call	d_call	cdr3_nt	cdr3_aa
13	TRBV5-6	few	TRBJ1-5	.	TGTGCCAGCAGGGTTTTTGGCAATCAGCCCCAGCATTTT	CASRVFGNQPQHF
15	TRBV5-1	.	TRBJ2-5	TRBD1	TGCGCCAGCAGCTTGGCCCTAGACAGGGGAGGGACCCAGTACTTC	CASSLALDRGGTQYF
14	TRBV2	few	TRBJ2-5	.	TGTGCCAGCAGGTTGGGGGGCGGCCAAGAGACCCAGTACTTC	CASRLGGGQETQYF
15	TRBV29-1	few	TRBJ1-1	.	TGCAGCGTTGTTGCCCGGGATGGTGGGAACACTGAAGCTTTCTTT	CSVVARDGGNTEAFF
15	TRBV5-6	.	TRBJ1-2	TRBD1	TGTGCCAGCAGCTTGACAGGACAGGAGACCTATGGCTACACCTTC	CASSLTGQETYGYTF
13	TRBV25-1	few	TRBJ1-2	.	TGTGCCAGCAGCCTCCCCGGGCGGGCTGGCTACACCTTC	CASSLPGRAGYTF
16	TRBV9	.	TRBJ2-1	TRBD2	TGTGCCAGCAGCAAGAGAACTAGCGGGATTGGAAATGAGCAGTTCTTC	CASSKRTSGIGNEQFF
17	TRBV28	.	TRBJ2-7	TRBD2	TGTGCCAGCAAGGTCTCCCCGTCCTCTAGCGGAACCTACGAGCAGTACTTC	CASKVSPSSSGTYEQYF
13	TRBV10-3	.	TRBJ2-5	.	TGTGCCATCAGTGAGTCGTTGTGGGAGACCCAGTACTTC	CAISESLWETQYF
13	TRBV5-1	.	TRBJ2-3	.	TGCGCCAGCAGCTTACAGCTAACAGATACGCAGTATTTT	CASSLQLTDTQYF
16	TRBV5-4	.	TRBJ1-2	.	TGTGCCAGCAGCTTGGTTGGAGAACCCATGAACTATGGCTACACCTTC	CASSLVGEPMNYGYTF
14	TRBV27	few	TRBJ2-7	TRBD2	TGTGCCAGCAGTTTGAGGACTAGCGGGGGCGAGCAGTACTTC	CASSLRTSGGEQYF
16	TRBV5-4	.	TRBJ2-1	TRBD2	TGTGCCAGCAGCTTTCAGATCACGGGAGGAGAGGATGAGCAGTTCTTC	CASSFQITGGEDEQFF
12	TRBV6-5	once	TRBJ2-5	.	TGTGCCAGCAGCCAGGGCCAACGGGGACAGTACTTC	CASSQGQRGQYF
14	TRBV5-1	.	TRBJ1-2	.	TGCGCCAGCAGCTTGGAGAAGGGGATCTATGGCTACACCTTC	CASSLEKGIYGYTF
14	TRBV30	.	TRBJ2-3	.	TGTGCCTGGAGTGTACGGACCAGCACAGATACGCAGTATTTT	CAWSVRTSTDTQYF
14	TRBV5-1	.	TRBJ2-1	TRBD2	TGCGCCAGCACTGGCGGGAGCTCCTACAATGAGCAGTTCTTC	CASTGGSSYNEQFF
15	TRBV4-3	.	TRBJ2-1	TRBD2	TGCGCCAGCAGTCCGACTAGCGGGAACTACAATGAGCAGTTCTTC	CASSPTSGNYNEQFF
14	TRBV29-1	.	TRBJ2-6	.	TGCAGCGTTCAGAGCGAGTCTGGGGCCAACGTCCTGACTTTC	CSVQSESGANVLTF
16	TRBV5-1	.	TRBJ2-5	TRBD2	TGCGCCAGCAGCTTGGTACCTAGCGGCGCACAAGAGACCCAGTACTTC	CASSLVPSGAQETQYF
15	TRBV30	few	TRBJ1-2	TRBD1	TGTGCCTGGAGTGTACCCACAGGGGGCGCCTATGGCTACACCTTC	CAWSVPTGGAYGYTF
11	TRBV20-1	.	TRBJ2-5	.	TGCAGCGGGCAGGTCCAAGAGACCCAGTACTTC	CSGQVQETQYF
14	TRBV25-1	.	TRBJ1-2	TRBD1	TGTGCCAGCAGTGAAGGGGGACAGTACTATGGCTACACCTTC	CASSEGGQYYGYTF
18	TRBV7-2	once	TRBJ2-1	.	TGTGCCAGCAGCTTAGTGCCTCCCCACATAAGCTCCTACAATGAGCAGTTCTTC	CASSLVPPHISSYNEQFF
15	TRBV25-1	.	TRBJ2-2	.	TGTGCCAGCAGTGGAACGGGAAAGCGGACCGGGGAGCTGTTTTTT	CASSGTGKRTGELFF
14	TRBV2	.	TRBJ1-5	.	TGTGCCAGCAGTGGACAGTATAGCAATCAGCCCCAGCATTTT	CASSGQYSNQPQHF
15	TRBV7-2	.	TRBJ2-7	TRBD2	TGTGCCAGCAGCCCCAGCGGGAGGGATTCCTACGAGCAGTACTTC	CASSPSGRDSYEQYF
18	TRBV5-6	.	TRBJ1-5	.	TGTGCCAGCAGCTGGACAAGGGGCAAAGGACTTAGCAATCAGCCCCAGCATTTT	CASSWTRGKGLSNQPQHF
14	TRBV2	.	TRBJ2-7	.	TGTGCCAGCAGTGCGGGGCAGGGTTCCTACGAGCAGTACTTC	CASSAGQGSYEQYF
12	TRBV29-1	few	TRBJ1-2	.	TGCAGCGTTACGGAGACTCACTATGGCTACACCTTC	CSVTETHYGYTF
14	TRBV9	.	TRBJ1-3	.	TGTGCCAGCAGCGTAGGTGTCTCTGGAAACACCATATATTTT	CASSVGVSGNTIYF
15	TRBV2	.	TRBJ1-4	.	TGTGCCAGCAGTGAATTCGGGGGGTTAGTTGAAAAACTGTTTTTT	CASSEFGGLVEKLFF
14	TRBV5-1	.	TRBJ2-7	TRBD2	TGCGCCAGCAGCCCCGGGACTAGCCTATACGAGCAGTACTTC	CASSPGTSLYEQYF